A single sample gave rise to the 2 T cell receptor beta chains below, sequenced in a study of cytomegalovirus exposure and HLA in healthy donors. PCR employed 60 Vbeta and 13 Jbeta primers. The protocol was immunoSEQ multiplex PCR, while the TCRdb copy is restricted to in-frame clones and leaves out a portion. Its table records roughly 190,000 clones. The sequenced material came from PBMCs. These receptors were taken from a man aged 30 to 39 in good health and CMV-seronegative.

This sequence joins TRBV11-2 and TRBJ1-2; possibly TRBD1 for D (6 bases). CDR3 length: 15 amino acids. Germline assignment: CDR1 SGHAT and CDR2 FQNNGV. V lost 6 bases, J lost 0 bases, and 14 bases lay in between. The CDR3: CASSRQGFPNYGYTF. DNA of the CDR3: TGTGCCAGCAGTCGTCAGGGGTTTCCTAACTATGGCTACACCTTC.

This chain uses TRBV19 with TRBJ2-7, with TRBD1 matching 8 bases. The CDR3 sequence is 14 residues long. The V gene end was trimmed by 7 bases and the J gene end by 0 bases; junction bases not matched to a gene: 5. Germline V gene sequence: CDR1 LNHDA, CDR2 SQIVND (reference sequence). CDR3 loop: CASTADRASYEQYF. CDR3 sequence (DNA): TGTGCCAGTACCGCGGACAGGGCCTCCTACGAGCAGTACTTC.